Listed below are T cell receptor beta chains from one sample, sequenced in a study of cytomegalovirus exposure and HLA in healthy donors. Sequenced by immunoSEQ multiplex PCR; TCRdb stores in-frame clones only, minus some. The sample contains roughly 120,000 clones, under 80% of which appear only once. Sequenced: PBMCs. All receptors derive from a woman aged 55-69 years in good health and CMV-seropositive. The CDR3 runs from the conserved cysteine through the conserved F or W. Each record gives: V gene, D gene, clone size, J gene, CDR3 protein, CDR3 DNA. D genes are given only for firm matches. Clone sizes are given selectively: once, few, many, or a class where the clone is expanded.

TRBV19,TRBD2,NA,TRBJ2-7,CASSIGLATYEQYF,TGTGCCAGTAGTATCGGACTAGCGACCTACGAGCAGTACTTC
TRBV7-2,TRBD1,once,TRBJ1-1,CASSLARLTGSKSNTEAFF,TGTGCCAGCAGCTTAGCGCGATTGACAGGGAGCAAATCGAACACTGAAGCTTTCTTT
TRBV5-1,TRBD1,NA,TRBJ2-7,CASSFAPSGTVYEQYF,TGCGCCAGCAGCTTCGCCCCGTCCGGGACAGTCTACGAGCAGTACTTC
TRBV29-1,NA,NA,TRBJ1-1,CSAEGGGGRTEAFF,TGCAGCGCCGAGGGGGGGGGCGGGAGAACTGAAGCTTTCTTT
TRBV11-2,TRBD2,NA,TRBJ2-1,CASSLERGAVYNEQFF,TGTGCCAGCAGCTTAGAGCGGGGGGCAGTTTACAATGAGCAGTTCTTC
TRBV27,TRBD1,NA,TRBJ1-1,CASSPRTGGHTEAFF,TGTGCCAGCAGTCCCCGGACAGGGGGTCACACTGAAGCTTTCTTT
TRBV6-1,TRBD1,NA,TRBJ1-4,CASTLDRVREKLFF,TGTGCCAGCACCCTGGACAGGGTGAGGGAAAAACTGTTTTTT
TRBV5-4,TRBD1,few,TRBJ2-1,CASSSGTGVTNEQFF,TGTGCCAGCAGCTCCGGGACAGGGGTCACGAATGAGCAGTTCTTC
TRBV27,TRBD2,NA,TRBJ2-7,CASSLRSSGVHYEQYF,TGTGCCAGCAGTTTAAGGTCTAGCGGGGTACACTACGAGCAGTACTTC
TRBV30,NA,NA,TRBJ2-6,CAWSVSRSGANVLTF,TGTGCCTGGAGTGTAAGCAGGTCTGGGGCCAACGTCCTGACTTTC
TRBV29-1,TRBD1,NA,TRBJ1-2,CSVERVGGQYGYTF,TGCAGCGTTGAACGGGTAGGGGGCCAGTATGGCTACACCTTC
TRBV2,NA,NA,TRBJ1-3,CASSEERFGSGNTTYF,NA
TRBV5-1,NA,NA,TRBJ1-4,CASSLGQQREKLFF,TGCGCCAGCAGCTTGGGCCAACAGCGGGAAAAACTGTTTTTT
TRBV27,TRBD1,NA,TRBJ2-1,CASSSFTGDEQFF,TGTGCCAGCAGCTCTTTTACAGGGGACGAGCAGTTCTTC
TRBV30,NA,NA,TRBJ1-6,CAWMDSLWNSPLHF,TGTGCCTGGATGGACAGTCTTTGGAATTCACCCCTCCACTTT
TRBV27,NA,few,TRBJ1-2,CASSARGLGYGYTF,TGTGCCAGCAGCGCTCGCGGGTTGGGCTATGGCTACACCTTC
TRBV29-1,TRBD2,once,TRBJ2-1,CSVSRAGGRNEQFF,TGCAGCGTTTCCCGAGCGGGGGGGCGGAATGAGCAGTTCTTC
TRBV5-5,NA,NA,TRBJ2-5,CASSLYSNQYF,TGTGCCAGCAGCTTGTACAGTAACCAGTACTTC
TRBV4-3,NA,NA,TRBJ2-5,CASSQDYSPETQYF,TGCGCCAGCAGCCAAGACTACAGTCCAGAGACCCAGTACTTC
TRBV4-2,TRBD2,NA,TRBJ2-1,CASSQGLAGDYNEQFF,TGTGCCAGCAGCCAAGGGTTGGCGGGAGACTACAATGAGCAGTTCTTC
TRBV25-1,TRBD1,NA,TRBJ1-2,CASSVGTGGHYNYGYTF,TGTGCCAGCAGTGTCGGGACAGGGGGCCATTATAACTATGGCTACACCTTC
TRBV19,TRBD1,NA,TRBJ1-5,CASTTWTGLYNQPQHF,TGTGCCAGTACTACTTGGACAGGGCTATACAATCAGCCCCAGCATTTT
TRBV7-2,TRBD2,NA,TRBJ2-7,CASSLFTAGGGEQYF,TGTGCCAGCTCCCTTTTTACGGCGGGGGGGGGTGAGCAGTACTTC
TRBV7-2,NA,NA,TRBJ2-1,CASSLEGGFPNEQFF,TGTGCCAGCAGCTTGGAGGGTGGGTTCCCCAATGAGCAGTTCTTC
TRBV5-6,TRBD1,NA,TRBJ1-1,CASSLGDRDTEAFF,TGTGCCAGCAGCTTAGGGGACAGGGACACTGAAGCTTTCTTT
TRBV9,TRBD2,NA,TRBJ2-2,CASSVGLAGAGAGELFF,TGTGCCAGCAGCGTAGGACTAGCGGGGGCCGGGGCCGGGGAGCTGTTTTTT
TRBV28,NA,NA,TRBJ1-1,CASSSSTEAFF,TGTGCCAGCAGTTCATCAACTGAAGCTTTCTTT
TRBV15,NA,few,TRBJ1-1,CATSRENTGFGANTEAFF,TGTGCCACCAGCAGAGAGAACACAGGGTTCGGGGCCAACACTGAAGCTTTCTTT
TRBV6-5,TRBD1,NA,TRBJ1-6,CASRPGQKNSPLHF,TGTGCCAGCAGACCGGGACAGAAAAATTCACCCCTCCACTTT
TRBV27,TRBD1,NA,TRBJ1-2,CASRKTGTDGYTF,TGTGCCAGCAGGAAGACAGGGACCGATGGCTACACCTTC
TRBV7-8,NA,NA,TRBJ2-5,CASSLAPGELPETQYF,TGTGCCAGCAGCTTAGCCCCAGGGGAGTTACCAGAGACCCAGTACTTC
TRBV28,NA,NA,TRBJ1-2,CASSTTAYGYTF,TGTGCCAGCAGTACGACAGCCTATGGCTACACCTTC
TRBV28,TRBD2,NA,TRBJ2-1,CASTLGLALEQFF,TGTGCCAGCACCCTAGGACTAGCTCTTGAGCAGTTCTTC
TRBV7-2,NA,NA,TRBJ2-7,CASSLYFEQYF,TGTGCCAGCAGCTTATATTTCGAGCAGTACTTC
TRBV30,TRBD2,NA,TRBJ2-1,CAWSVGLAGLSYNEQFF,TGTGCCTGGAGTGTAGGGCTAGCGGGCCTTTCCTACAATGAGCAGTTCTTC
TRBV19,TRBD1,NA,TRBJ1-2,CASSIDHRDREGYTF,TGTGCCAGTAGTATAGATCACCGGGACAGGGAAGGCTACACCTTC
TRBV9,TRBD1,NA,TRBJ1-3,CASSKGGLNSGNTIYF,TGTGCCAGCAGTAAAGGGGGCTTGAACTCTGGAAACACCATATATTTT
TRBV1,NA,NA,TRBJ2-5,CTSSQGTSEKQETQYF,TGCACCAGCAGCCAAGGGACTAGCGAAAAGCAAGAGACCCAGTACTTC
TRBV5-8,NA,NA,TRBJ1-2,CASSLLRQEGYTF,TGTGCCAGCAGCTTACTCCGACAGGAGGGCTACACCTTC
TRBV14,NA,NA,TRBJ2-1,CASSQDRVYNEQFF,TGTGCCAGCAGCCAAGACAGGGTTTACAATGAGCAGTTCTTC
TRBV7-9,TRBD1,NA,TRBJ1-1,CASSPGQGFGEAFF,TGTGCCAGCAGCCCTGGACAGGGCTTTGGGGAAGCTTTCTTT
TRBV30,NA,once,TRBJ1-5,CAWSVDGGQPQHF,TGTGCCTGGAGTGTGGACGGGGGTCAGCCCCAGCATTTT
TRBV9,TRBD1,NA,TRBJ2-1,CASSVSYGTGLNEQFF,TGTGCCAGCAGCGTTAGTTACGGGACAGGGCTTAATGAGCAGTTCTTC
TRBV19,NA,NA,TRBJ1-2,CASSIGGQVYGYTF,TGTGCCAGTAGTATAGGAGGGCAGGTTTATGGCTACACCTTC
TRBV7-3,NA,NA,TRBJ2-7,CASSLVSNGEQYF,TGTGCCAGCAGCTTGGTTAGCAATGGCGAGCAGTACTTC
TRBV5-5,NA,NA,TRBJ1-2,CASSLGQQNYGYTF,TGTGCCAGCAGCTTGGGACAGCAAAACTATGGCTACACCTTC
TRBV5-4,TRBD2,NA,TRBJ2-3,CASRGLAGGPGASTDTQYF,TGTGCCAGCAGGGGACTAGCGGGGGGACCGGGGGCTAGCACAGATACGCAGTATTTT
TRBV4-3,NA,NA,TRBJ2-7,CASSRTTDWTYEQYF,TGCGCCAGCAGCCGGACCACGGACTGGACCTACGAGCAGTACTTC
TRBV27,TRBD2,NA,TRBJ2-1,CASSLYPVTSGTYNEQFF,TGTGCCAGCAGTTTATACCCTGTGACTAGCGGGACGTACAATGAGCAGTTCTTC
TRBV9,NA,NA,TRBJ1-2,CASSVELGGGSNYGYTF,TGTGCCAGCAGCGTAGAATTAGGGGGAGGGAGCAACTATGGCTACACCTTC
TRBV29-1,NA,NA,TRBJ1-3,CSVLPGHSGNTIYF,TGCAGCGTCCTTCCCGGACACTCTGGAAACACCATATATTTT
TRBV4-3,TRBD2,NA,TRBJ2-1,CASSQDRSSGGLWDEQFF,TGCGCCAGCAGCCAAGATCGTTCTAGCGGGGGTTTGTGGGATGAGCAGTTCTTC
TRBV4-3,NA,once,TRBJ1-1,CASSQAGVPNTEAFF,TGCGCCAGCAGCCAAGCGGGGGTTCCAAACACTGAAGCTTTCTTT
TRBV7-9,TRBD2,NA,TRBJ2-7,CSSSSNTGTSGALGYEQYF,TGTTCCAGCAGCTCCAACACGGGGACTAGCGGGGCCCTCGGGTACGAGCAGTACTTC
TRBV27,NA,NA,TRBJ2-1,CASSPISRGSYNEQFF,TGTGCCAGCAGCCCGATTTCGCGGGGATCCTACAATGAGCAGTTCTTC
TRBV6-1,TRBD1,NA,TRBJ1-1,CATLRGLNTEAFF,TGTGCCACCCTAAGGGGGCTGAACACTGAAGCTTTCTTT
TRBV2,NA,NA,TRBJ1-2,CASSEAAESYGYTF,TGTGCCAGCAGTGAAGCGGCAGAATCCTATGGCTACACCTTC
TRBV18,NA,NA,TRBJ1-1,CASSPGAKNTEAFF,TGTGCCAGCTCACCAGGGGCTAAGAACACTGAAGCTTTCTTT
TRBV21-1,NA,NA,TRBJ2-7,CASSPGEGDRNYEQYF,TGTGCCAGCAGCCCGGGAGAGGGGGACAGAAACTACGAGCAGTACTTC
TRBV7-9,NA,NA,TRBJ1-1,CASSSGHLNTEAFF,TGTGCCAGCAGCTCCGGACACTTGAACACTGAAGCTTTCTTT